The source of this TCR beta chain is a study of T cell changes during pregnancy in multiple sclerosis. Germline CDR1 and CDR2: MDHEN and SYDVKM. This CDR3 region has 15 residues. Between the trimmed V and J ends, which lost 4 bases and 1 base, there was a span of 14 bases. The repertoire was sequenced with immunoSEQ multiplex PCR; TCRdb's copy has only in-frame clones and lacks some. The sample lists approximately 120,000 clones, 90% to 98% occurring once. The material was peripheral blood, obtained after pregnancy. The chain is built from TRBV28 and TRBJ2-7; D may be TRBD2 (5 bases). The sequence came from a female donor with multiple sclerosis, enrolled in a pregnancy study. The CDR3 loop reads CASSWRGPGSYEQYF. The DNA of the CDR3 is TGTGCCAGCAGTTGGCGAGGGCCCGGTTCCTACGAGCAGTACTTC.